This TCR beta chain was retrieved from a study of blood T cell repertoires in COVID-19. Study at large: Samples came from the United States, Italy and Spain, spanning acute and convalescent COVID-19. The analysed material was cDNA or gDNA that came from T cells, B-cell-depleted T cells, or PBMCs.

Authors' data handling: Nucleated cell number was recorded as an estimate derived from reference gene primer amplification. This table comes from immunoSEQ multiplex PCR, and its TCRdb copy is limited to in-frame clones, with some not included. D and trimming come from the DNA, and the V and J calls and clone size come from that table. The repertoire holds 100,000 or so clones, with approximately 89% as singletons. The ends lost 2 bases at V and 4 bases at J; junction bases unmatched: 2. This CDR3 spans 14 amino acids. CDR1 is MNHNY and CDR2 is SVGAGI in the germline V gene (reference sequence). The receptor was isolated from a man aged 55 to 70 with acute or convalescent COVID-19. The specimen was peripheral blood. This chain connects TRBV6-6 to TRBJ1-3, with 7 bases aligning to TRBD1. CDR3 bases: TGTGCCAGCAGTTACGTGGGACAGGGAAACACCATATATTTT. This encodes CASSYVGQGNTIYF.